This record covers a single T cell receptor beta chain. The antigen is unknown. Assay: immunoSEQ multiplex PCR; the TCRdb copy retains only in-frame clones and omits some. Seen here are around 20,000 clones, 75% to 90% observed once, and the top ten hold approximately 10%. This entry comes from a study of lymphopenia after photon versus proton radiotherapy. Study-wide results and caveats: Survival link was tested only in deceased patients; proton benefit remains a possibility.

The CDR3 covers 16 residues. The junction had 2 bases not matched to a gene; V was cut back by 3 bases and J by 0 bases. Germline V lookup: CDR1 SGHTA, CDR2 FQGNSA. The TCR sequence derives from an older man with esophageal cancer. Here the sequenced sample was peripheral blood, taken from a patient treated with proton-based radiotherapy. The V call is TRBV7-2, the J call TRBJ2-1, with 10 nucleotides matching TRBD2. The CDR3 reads CASSFIAGGSYNEQFF. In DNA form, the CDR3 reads TGTGCCAGCAGCTTCATAGCGGGAGGCTCCTACAATGAGCAGTTCTTC.